This TCR beta chain is from a study of blood T cell repertoires in COVID-19. Looking at the study overall: Acute-phase and convalescent COVID-19 samples originated in the United States, Italy and Spain.

V trimming: 8 bases; J trimming: 11 bases; junction bases outside the gene matches: 6. The CDR3 loop spans 11 amino acids. Germline V gene lookup returns CDR1 LNHNV and CDR2 YYDKDF (reference sequence). This table comes from immunoSEQ multiplex PCR, and its TCRdb copy is limited to in-frame clones, with some not included. The table includes 230,000 or so clones, around 80% detected once. Sequencing was performed on peripheral blood. This chain joins TRBV15 and TRBJ1-1; TRBD1 agrees at 9 bases. This sequence was found in a man aged 35 to 55 with active or convalescent COVID-19. The CDR3 DNA reads as TGTGCCACCGCGGGGACAGGGTCGGCTTTCTTT. Translating gives CATAGTGSAFF.